The 5 T cell receptor beta chains below all came from one sample that was sequenced in a study of OX40 agonist ivuxolimab in advanced cancers. Measured with immunoSEQ multiplex PCR; TCRdb has only the in-frame clones, and not every one. The sample lists approximately 40,000 clones; less than 90% were seen once. Material: CD4+ or CD8+ T cells sorted from blood, obtained in a trial of the OX40 agonist ivuxolimab. The receptors shown here come from an adult with an advanced solid tumor such as melanoma, head and neck, liver or kidney cancer.

DNA for the CDR3: TGTGCCAGCAGCTCAGGCTCGCCCCTACCAAATGAGCAGTTCTTC. Encoded protein: CASSSGSPLPNEQFF. This chain links TRBV7-8 with TRBJ2-1; D gene unclear. In germline, CDR1 is SGHVS, CDR2 FQNEAQ. Trimming pared 4 bases from V and 7 bases from J, leaving 17 bases between. This CDR3 contains 15 residues.

This chain links TRBV19 with TRBJ2-2, with 8 nucleotides matching TRBD1. In germline, CDR1 is LNHDA, CDR2 SQIVND (reference sequence). The CDR3 has 14 residues. V was clipped by 6 bases and J by 5 bases; unmatched bases: 5. Here the CDR3 DNA reads TGTGCCAGTAGGCGCAGGGGGCAGACCGGGGAGCTGTTTTTT. Its translation is CASRRRGQTGELFF.

The J gene is TRBJ2-1, the V gene TRBV7-9; TRBD2 matches at 7 bases. The junction had 7 bases not matched to a gene; V was cut back by 4 bases and J by 1 base. The length of the CDR3 is 16 residues. Germline CDR1 is SEHNR and CDR2 is FQNEAQ (reference sequence). In DNA form, the CDR3 reads TGTGCCAGCAGCTCTCAGATGGGGGGGTCCTACAATGAGCAGTTCTTC. Amino acids: CASSSQMGGSYNEQFF.

The chain joins TRBV6-5 to TRBJ1-1; maybe TRBD1 (5 bases). The germline V and J ends were trimmed by 2 bases and 2 bases, with 9 bases remaining between them. There are 14 residues in the CDR3. Germline loops: CDR1 MNHEY, CDR2 SVGAGI. CDR3 loop: CASSYGQGNTEAFF. CDR3 sequence (DNA): TGTGCCAGCAGTTACGGGCAGGGAAACACTGAAGCTTTCTTT.

This rearrangement joins TRBV15 to TRBJ2-7, with D perhaps TRBD2 (5 bases). This CDR3 is built from 15 residues. Germline V gene lookup returns CDR1 LNHNV and CDR2 YYDKDF (reference sequence). V lost 0 bases, J lost 3 bases, and 12 bases lay in between. The CDR3 loop is CATSRDLASSYEQYF. As DNA, the CDR3 is TGTGCCACCAGCAGAGATCTGGCTAGCAGCTACGAGCAGTACTTC.